The clone carrying this T cell receptor (beta chain) appeared a few times. Its cognate antigen is unknown. The treatment denotes: approximately 9-day PBMC culture with coronavirus spike peptide pools or control peptides (ViraFEST assay). PBMCs, plated at about 2.2 million per well, were grown in the presence of 10 IU/ml IL-2 and about 10 ug/ml peptide pools. With the Oncomine TCR Beta short-read assay, DNA from cultured CD4+ T cells was sequenced. Via MiXCR, TCRdb re-called the PCR reads, giving one row per CDR3 protein. The sample records about 25,000 distinct CDR3 sequences, roughly 45% being singletons. These data originate in a study of vaccination and CD4 T cells after COVID-19. For the study at large: Post-COVID sampling occurred a median roughly 100 days after diagnosis (range 35 to 161). Study-level findings and limits: Spike mono-reactivity marked 304 of 307 vaccine-specific clones in convalescent patients.

This CDR3 is 16 amino acids long. Germline V CDR1 and CDR2: MNHEY, SVGAGI. Trimming pared 0 bases from V and 1 base from J, leaving 11 bases between. Sequencing was done on a sample of CD4+ T cells from blood, cultured in vitro. The receptor was derived from a human donor who had recovered from COVID-19. The J gene is TRBJ2-3, the V gene TRBV6-5, with D perhaps TRBD1 (5 bases). The CDR3 region has the DNA TGTGCCAGCAGTTACTCGAGTTTAGGGGGCACAGATACGCAGTATTTT. Translated, it gives CASSYSSLGGTDTQYF.